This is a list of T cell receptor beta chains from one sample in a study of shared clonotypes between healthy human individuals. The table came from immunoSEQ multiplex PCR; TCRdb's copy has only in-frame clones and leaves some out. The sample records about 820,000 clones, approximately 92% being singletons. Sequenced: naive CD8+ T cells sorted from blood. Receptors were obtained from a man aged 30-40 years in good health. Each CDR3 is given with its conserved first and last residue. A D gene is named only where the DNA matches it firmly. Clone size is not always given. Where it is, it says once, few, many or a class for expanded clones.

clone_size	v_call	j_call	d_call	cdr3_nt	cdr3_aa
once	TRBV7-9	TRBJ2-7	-	TGTGCCAGCAGCTCGGCGGGGAACTCCTACGAGCAGTACTTC	CASSSAGNSYEQYF
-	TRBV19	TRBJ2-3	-	TGTGCCAGTAGTATAGCCTTAAGCACAGATACGCAGTATTTT	CASSIALSTDTQYF
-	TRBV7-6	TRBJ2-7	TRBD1	TGTGCCAGCAGCGTCGGGACAGGGGGCCTGTACGAGCAGTACTTC	CASSVGTGGLYEQYF
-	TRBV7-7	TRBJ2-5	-	TGTGCTAGCAGCTCCCAAGTTGCCCCTCAAGAGACCCAGTACTTC	CASSSQVAPQETQYF
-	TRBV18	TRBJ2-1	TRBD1	TGCAGGACAGGGGTCCAATTTGAGCAGTTCTTC	CRTGVQFEQFF
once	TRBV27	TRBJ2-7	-	TGTGCCAGCAGTCCCTCATTCGGGACTTACGAGCAGTACTTC	CASSPSFGTYEQYF
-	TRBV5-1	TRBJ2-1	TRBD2	TGCGCCAGCAGCTTTACAAGCGGGGGGAGGGACAATGAGCAGTTCTTC	CASSFTSGGRDNEQFF
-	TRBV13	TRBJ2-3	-	TGTGCCAGCAGCTTAGTACAGGGCGGCACAGATACGCAGTATTTT	CASSLVQGGTDTQYF
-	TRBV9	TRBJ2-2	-	TGTGCCAGCAGCGTAGCTACGGGTCCCGGGGAGCTGTTTTTT	CASSVATGPGELFF
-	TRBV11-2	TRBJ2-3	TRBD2	TGTGCCAGCAGCTTAGCTCCGGGACTAGCGACGCATTTAGATACGCAGTATTTT	CASSLAPGLATHLDTQYF
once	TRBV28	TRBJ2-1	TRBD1	TGTGCCAGCAATTTCCTGACAGGGGCGAGAAATGAGCAGTTCTTC	CASNFLTGARNEQFF
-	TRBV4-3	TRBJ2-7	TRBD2	TGCGCCAGCAGCCAGGGGACTAGCGGGGTCTACGAGCAGTACTTC	CASSQGTSGVYEQYF
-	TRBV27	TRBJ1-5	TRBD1	TGTGCCAGCAGTTTTGGCACAGGGGGTCACCAGCCCCAGCATTTT	CASSFGTGGHQPQHF
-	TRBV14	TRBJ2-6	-	TGTGCCAGCGGGGGGTCATCGTATGGTGAACCTGGGGCCAACGTCCTGACTTTC	CASGGSSYGEPGANVLTF
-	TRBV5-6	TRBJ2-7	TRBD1	TGTGCCAGCAGCTTGTGGGACAGGGGCCCCTACGAGCAGTACTTC	CASSLWDRGPYEQYF
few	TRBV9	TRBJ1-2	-	TGTGCCAGCAGCGGTCGTGGCTACACCTTC	CASSGRGYTF
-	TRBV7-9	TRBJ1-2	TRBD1	TGTGCCAGCAGCTTAGAGCCGGGACAGGGGCCCCCTCCGGGCGGCTACACCTTC	CASSLEPGQGPPPGGYTF
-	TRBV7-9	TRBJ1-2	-	TGTGCCAGCAGCCCCTCTCTTCGGAGCTACACCTTC	CASSPSLRSYTF
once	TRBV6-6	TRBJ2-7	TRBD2	TGTGCCAGCAGTCTCGGGGGCGGGAGGGTCTACGAGCAGTACTTC	CASSLGGGRVYEQYF
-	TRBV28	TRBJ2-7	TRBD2	TGTGCCAGCAGTTTATGGAGAGCGGGACCCTACGAGCAGTACTTC	CASSLWRAGPYEQYF
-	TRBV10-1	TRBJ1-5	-	TGCGCCAGCAGTCTCCGGGCAGGGATTCGCAATCAGCCCCAGCATTTT	CASSLRAGIRNQPQHF
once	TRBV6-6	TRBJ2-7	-	TGTGCCAGCAGTTATGGGCTACCCTACGAGCAGTACTTC	CASSYGLPYEQYF
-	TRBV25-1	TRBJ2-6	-	TGTGCCAGCAGTGGAACCAAATCTGGGGCCAACGTCCTGACTTTC	CASSGTKSGANVLTF
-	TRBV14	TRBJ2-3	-	TGTGCCAGCAGCCAAGGGGTAGGGACTACAGATACGCAGTATTTT	CASSQGVGTTDTQYF
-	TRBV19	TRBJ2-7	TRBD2	TGTGCCAGTAGTATGACGCACGGACTAGCGGCCACCTACGAGCAGTACTTC	CASSMTHGLAATYEQYF
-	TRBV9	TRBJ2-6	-	TGTGCCAGCAGCGAATCTGGGGCCAACGTCCTGACTTTC	CASSESGANVLTF
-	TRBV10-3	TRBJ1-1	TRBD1	TGTGCCATCAGTGAGGACAGGGGGCGTTCGGGAACTGAAGCTTTCTTT	CAISEDRGRSGTEAFF
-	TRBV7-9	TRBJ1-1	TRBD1	TGTGCCAGCAGCAATCCGGACAGGGCGGACACTGAAGCTTTCTTT	CASSNPDRADTEAFF
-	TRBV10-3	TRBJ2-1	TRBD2	TGTGCCACGGCTAGCGGGTCCTACAATGAGCAGTTCTTC	CATASGSYNEQFF
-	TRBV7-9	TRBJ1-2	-	TGTGCCAGCAGCTTACCCCCCGGGAGCTATGGCTACACCTTC	CASSLPPGSYGYTF
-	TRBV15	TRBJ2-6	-	TGTGCCACCAGCCAGGCCACCTCTGGGGCCAACGTCCTGACTTTC	CATSQATSGANVLTF
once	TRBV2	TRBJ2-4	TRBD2	TGTGCCAGCAGTAGACATTTGGGACTAGCGGGAGAGCTAAACATTCAGTACTTC	CASSRHLGLAGELNIQYF
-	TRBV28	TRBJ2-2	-	TGTGCCAGCACCCCGGACTTTGCTGCGAACACCGGGGAGCTGTTTTTT	CASTPDFAANTGELFF
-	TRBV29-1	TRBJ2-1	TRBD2	TGCAGCGTTGCTCTAGCGGCCTACAATGAGCAGTTCTTC	CSVALAAYNEQFF
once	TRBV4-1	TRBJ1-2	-	TGCGCCAGCAGAGGGAAAGACTATGGCTACACCTTC	CASRGKDYGYTF
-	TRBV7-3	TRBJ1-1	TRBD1	TGTGCCAGCAGCTCCTCCGGGACAGTGAACACTGAAGCTTTCTTT	CASSSSGTVNTEAFF
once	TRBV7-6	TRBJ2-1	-	TGTGCCAGCAGCTTCAACACCGGCGGGAATGAGCAGTTCTTC	CASSFNTGGNEQFF
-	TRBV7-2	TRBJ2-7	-	TGTGCCAGCAGCCCCCCCTCTGGCAGGGTACCCTACGAGCAGTACTTC	CASSPPSGRVPYEQYF
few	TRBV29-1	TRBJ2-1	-	TGCAGCGTTGTTCCGGGGAGCAATGAGCAGTTCTTC	CSVVPGSNEQFF
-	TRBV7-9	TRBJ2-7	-	TGTGCCAGCAGCTTAGAGAACTACGAGCAGTACTTC	CASSLENYEQYF
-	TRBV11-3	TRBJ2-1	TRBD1	TGTGCCAGCAGCTTAGATCCAGGGACAGGGACCTACAATGAGCAGTTCTTC	CASSLDPGTGTYNEQFF
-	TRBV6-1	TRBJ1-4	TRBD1	TGTGCCAGCAGTGAAGCCGTACCGGGACAGAGATACGAAAAACTGTTTTTT	CASSEAVPGQRYEKLFF
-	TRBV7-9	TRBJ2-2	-	TGTGCCAGCAGCTTACTTACGGGAGTGAACACCGGGGAGCTGTTTTTT	CASSLLTGVNTGELFF
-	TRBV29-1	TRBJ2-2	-	TGCAGCGTGGGACCTACAGCGAACACCGGGGAGCTGTTTTTT	CSVGPTANTGELFF
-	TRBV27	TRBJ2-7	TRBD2	TGTGCCAGCGGGCTAGCGGGAGTTTACGAGCAGTACTTC	CASGLAGVYEQYF
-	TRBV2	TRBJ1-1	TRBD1	TGTGCCAGCAGATCGGGACAGGGCTGGACTGAAGCTTTCTTT	CASRSGQGWTEAFF
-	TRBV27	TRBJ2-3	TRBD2	TGTGCCAGCAGTCTCGGACTAGCGGGGGTCACAGATACGCAGTATTTT	CASSLGLAGVTDTQYF
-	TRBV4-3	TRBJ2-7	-	TGCGCCAGCAGCAGGGGTGTGGGAGAGGGTTCCTACGAGCAGTACTTC	CASSRGVGEGSYEQYF
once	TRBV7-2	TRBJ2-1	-	TGTGCCAGCAGCTTTGGCTCTAGCGACTCCTACAATGAGCAGTTCTTC	CASSFGSSDSYNEQFF
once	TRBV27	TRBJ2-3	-	TGTGCCAGCAGTTTACTGGCTGCATCTAGCACAGATACGCAGTATTTT	CASSLLAASSTDTQYF
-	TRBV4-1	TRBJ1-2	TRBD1	TGCGCCAGCAGCCAAGTTGCTCCGGGACAGGGCAACTATGGCTACACCTTC	CASSQVAPGQGNYGYTF
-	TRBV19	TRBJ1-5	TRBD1	TGTGCCAGTAGTTTAGGACAGGGGGCTTGGGAGCCCCAGCATTTT	CASSLGQGAWEPQHF
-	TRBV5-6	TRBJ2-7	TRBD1	TGTGCCAGCAGCTTGGGACAGGGTTCGTACGAGCAGTACTTC	CASSLGQGSYEQYF
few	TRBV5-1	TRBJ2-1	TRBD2	TGCGCCAGCAGCTTGCTTGGACTAGCGGCCAATGAGCAGTTCTTC	CASSLLGLAANEQFF
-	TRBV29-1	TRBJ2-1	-	TGCAGCGTTGTGTTGTCCTCCTACAATGAGCAGTTCTTC	CSVVLSSYNEQFF
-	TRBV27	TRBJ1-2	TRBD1	TGTGCCAGCAGTTTTGGACAGGGGGCTGGCTACACCTTC	CASSFGQGAGYTF
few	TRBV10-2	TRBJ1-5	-	TGCGCCAGCAGTGAATGGCCGAATCAGCCCCAGCATTTT	CASSEWPNQPQHF
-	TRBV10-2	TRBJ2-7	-	TGCGCCAGCAGTGAACCGAACTACGAGCAGTACTTC	CASSEPNYEQYF
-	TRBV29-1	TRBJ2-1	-	TGCAGCGTCGGAGGGCAGGGGGTTAGCAATGAGCAGTTCTTC	CSVGGQGVSNEQFF
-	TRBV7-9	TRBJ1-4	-	TGTGCCAGCAGCTCAATTAATGAAAAACTGTTTTTT	CASSSINEKLFF